This entry describes one T cell receptor (beta chain). The sample originates from a study of response to subunit inactivated influenza vaccine. TCRdb re-analysed the RT-PCR reads in MiXCR, keeping a single row per CDR3 protein. This sample has about 570,000 distinct CDR3 sequences, with 11% found just once. J gave up 6 bases and V 2 bases, and 4 bases lay outside the gene matches. Germline V lookup: CDR1 SGHDT, CDR2 YYEEEE. The CDR3 has 13 residues. The data also belong to a second study, concerning T cells expressing NK-cell markers. That report adds: 5'RACE template switching built TCR beta cDNA with unique molecular identifiers. In sorted CD3+CD56+NKG2C+, CD3+CD56+NKG2C- and CD3+CD56-NKG2C+ T cells, TCR beta repertoires were obtained. The authors applied an anti-gamma-delta TCR antibody in several experiments, and it restricted sorting to alpha-beta TCR T cells. Six or seven donors showed dominant NKG2C+ clonotypes comprising roughly 1.0-7.0% of their CD8+ T cells. Expanded clones of NKG2C+ T cells had an unclear HCMV specificity.

The chain is built from TRBV5-6 and TRBJ1-1; 7 nucleotides agree with TRBD1. This specimen consisted of PBMCs from blood, obtained on the day of vaccination. The clonotype originates from a man aged 50 to 60 who received an inactivated influenza vaccine. CDR3 amino acids: CASSLQGSPEAFF. In nucleotides, the CDR3 is TGTGCCAGCAGCTTACAGGGGTCCCCTGAAGCTTTCTTT.